This T cell receptor beta chain was captured by sequencing in a study of blood T cell repertoires in COVID-19. CDR3 length: 17 residues. Germline V gene data show CDR1 as KGHSH and CDR2 as LQKENI. Trimming pared 2 bases from V and 2 bases from J, leaving 13 bases between. In the study's own analysis: Cell counts per sample came from amplifying reference gene primers. Here immunoSEQ multiplex PCR was the method, and the copy in TCRdb shows in-frame clones only, minus some. D and trimming were read from the DNA, whereas the V and J calls and clone size are those reported in that table. The table records approximately 210,000 clones, around 82% of them present only once.

The J gene is TRBJ2-6, the V gene TRBV18; possibly TRBD2 for D (5 bases). Material: peripheral blood. This TCR was sampled from a woman aged 80 or older with acute or convalescent COVID-19. CDR3 region: CASSPDQKEAGANVLTF. DNA for the CDR3: TGTGCCAGCTCACCAGACCAAAAGGAGGCTGGGGCCAACGTCCTGACTTTC.